The 17 T cell receptor beta chains given below trace back to one sample, sequenced in a study of early T cells in non-severe SARS-CoV-2 infection. TCRdb reprocessed the 5' RACE reads with MiXCR, giving one entry per CDR3 protein. Of roughly 70,000 distinct CDR3 sequences in the sample, roughly 21% are singletons; the top ten hold 16%. The specimen was whole blood, collected at baseline. The receptors stem from an adult who was a healthcare worker with PCR-confirmed SARS-CoV-2 infection or an uninfected control (not recorded which).

This clonotype was detected many times. The chain couples TRBV20-1 to TRBJ2-5; 7 nucleotides match TRBD1. The CDR3 is 14 amino acids. Looked up from germline, CDR1 is DFQATT and CDR2 is SNEGSKA (reference sequence). After removal of 6 bases from V and 4 bases from J, the junction contained 11 bases not matched to a gene. CDR3 region: CSANDPGQLETQYF. CDR3 nucleotide sequence: TGCAGTGCCAATGACCCGGGACAGTTAGAGACCCAGTACTTC.

This clonotype was observed a handful of times. V usage is TRBV7-9 and J usage is TRBJ2-7; D unclear. Per germline, CDR1 SEHNR and CDR2 FQNEAQ (reference sequence). V was clipped by 1 base and J by 3 bases, with 7 bases between them. The CDR3 runs 13 residues. Written as DNA, the CDR3 is TGTGCCAGCAGCTTAGGACCGTTCTACGAGCAGTACTTC. This codes for CASSLGPFYEQYF.

This clonotype was observed a handful of times. This rearrangement joins TRBV11-2 to TRBJ2-7; possible D gene TRBD1, 5 bases. This CDR3 is 13 amino acids long. Trimming stripped 2 bases from V and 4 bases from J, with 9 bases between. The germline gives CDR1 SGHAT, CDR2 FQNNGV. Here the CDR3 DNA reads TGTGCCAGCAGCTTAACAGGAGATTACGAGCAGTACTTC. Translation gives CASSLTGDYEQYF. The complete variable domain, with remaining parts taken from reference TRBV11-2 and TRBJ2-7, reads EAGVAQSPRYKIIEKRQSVAFWCNPISGHATLYWYQQILGQGPKLLIQFQNNGVVDDSQLPKDRFSAERLKGVDSTLKIQPAKLEDSAVYLCASSLTGDYEQYFGPGTRLTVT.

The V and J genes are TRBV18 and TRBJ2-5; tentatively, D is TRBD2 (7 bases). V gave up 2 bases and J gave up 4 bases, with 14 bases separating them. Germline CDR1 is KGHSH and CDR2 is LQKENI. This CDR3 comprises 15 residues. The CDR3 loop is CASSPGGGVRETQYF. DNA for the CDR3: TGTGCCAGCTCACCAGGCGGGGGCGTCCGAGAGACCCAGTACTTC.

This sequence joins TRBV6-2 or TRBV6-3 and TRBJ1-5; no clear D. The CDR3 has 14 residues. Trimming shortened V by 8 bases and J by 0 bases, and 11 bases separated the two germline ends. Germline CDR1 and CDR2: MNHEY and SVGEGT. CDR3 in amino acids: CASETEYSNQPQHF. For the CDR3, the DNA is TGTGCCAGCGAGACGGAGTATAGCAATCAGCCCCAGCATTTT.

This clonotype was observed a handful of times. The chain links TRBV29-1 to TRBJ2-7; D gene uncertain. Trimming shortened V by 6 bases and J by 5 bases, and 14 bases separated the two germline ends. Germline V CDR1 and CDR2: SQVTM, ANQGSEA. There are 12 residues in the CDR3. CDR3 nucleotide sequence: TGCAGCGTCGCGTTGGGTCCGAACGAGCAGTACTTC. Translating gives CSVALGPNEQYF.

The J gene is TRBJ1-6, the V gene TRBV6-6, with a weak D call TRBD1 (5 bases). With 0 bases removed from V and 8 bases from J, the gap between germline ends came to 8 bases. This CDR3 contains 14 residues. Germline lookup yields CDR1 MNHNY and CDR2 SVGAGI (reference sequence). The CDR3 sequence is CASSYSGDDSPLHF. The CDR3 DNA reads TGTGCCAGCAGTTACTCAGGGGACGATTCACCCCTCCACTTT.

The chain uses TRBV6-1 and TRBJ1-1; perhaps TRBD1 as D (5 bases). Germline V lookup: CDR1 MNHNS, CDR2 SASEGT. CDR3 length: 14 amino acids. Deletions cut 7 bases from V and 6 bases from J, with 18 bases between. DNA of the CDR3: TGTGCCAGCACGTTAACAGGTTCTGTACCTGAAGCTTTCTTT. Amino acids: CASTLTGSVPEAFF.

This clonotype has only a few counts. The chain has TRBV30 and TRBJ2-1, with no clear D. The CDR3 is made up of 12 amino acids. V gave up 0 bases and J gave up 7 bases, with 7 bases separating them. Germline V gene data show CDR1 as GTSNPN and CDR2 as SVGIG (reference sequence). The CDR3 spells CAWSVQLNEQFF. The CDR3 DNA reads as TGTGCCTGGAGTGTACAGTTGAATGAGCAGTTCTTC.

This clonotype has more than one count but fewer than ten. The CDR3 nucleotides read TGTGCCTGGAGCCAGGGCTCTGGAAACACCATATATTTT. Amino acid sequence: CAWSQGSGNTIYF. The V gene is TRBV30, the J gene TRBJ1-3; tentatively, D is TRBD1 (5 bases). CDR3 length equals 13 residues. CDR1 is GTSNPN, CDR2 SVGIG, per germline (reference sequence). V was cut by 3 bases and J by 0 bases, with 6 bases left in between.

This clonotype was found many times. The V call is TRBV6-6, the J call TRBJ1-6, with a possible D match to TRBD1 (6 bases). With 6 bases removed from V and 7 bases from J, the gap between germline ends came to 13 bases. The CDR3 has 14 amino acids. The germline V gene has CDR1 MNHNY and CDR2 SVGAGI (reference sequence). The DNA of the CDR3 is TGTGCCAGCAGAGCCGGGACACTAAATTCACCCCTCCACTTT. Its protein product is CASRAGTLNSPLHF.

There are a few counts of this clonotype. The CDR3 DNA reads TGTGCCAGCAGCCCCAGGGGAGGTGACACTGAAGCTTTCTTT. It specifies CASSPRGGDTEAFF. The V call is TRBV13, the J call TRBJ1-1; maybe TRBD1 (6 bases). The CDR3 loop spans 14 amino acids. V shed 5 bases and J shed 3 bases, with 13 bases lying between them. Germline assignment: CDR1 PRHDT and CDR2 FYEKMQ (reference sequence).

This clonotype came up many times. V is TRBV24-1 and J is TRBJ2-3; D gene uncertain. Looked up from germline, CDR1 is KGHDR and CDR2 is SFDVKD. V gave up 6 bases and J gave up 1 base, with 10 bases separating them. CDR3 length equals 14 residues. CDR3 DNA: TGTGCCACCAGTCCCGGTCGGGGCACAGATACGCAGTATTTT. Translation: CATSPGRGTDTQYF.

The CDR3 coding sequence is TGTGCCAGCAGCCAAAGCCCGCTCGTAGGGCTCGAGCAGTACTTC. Protein product: CASSQSPLVGLEQYF. The chain employs TRBV3-1 and TRBJ2-7, with no clear D. With 2 bases removed from V and 6 bases from J, the gap between germline ends came to 17 bases. Germline lookup yields CDR1 LGHDT and CDR2 YNNKEL (reference sequence). This CDR3 comprises 15 residues.

This sequence joins TRBV27 and TRBJ2-7; D not resolved. Trimming stripped 8 bases from V and 5 bases from J, with 16 bases between. CDR3 length equals 13 residues. Looked up from germline, CDR1 is MNHEY and CDR2 is SMNVEV (reference sequence). The DNA of the CDR3 is TGTGCCAGCGCAAAACATACGGAAAACGAGCAGTACTTC. Amino acids: CASAKHTENEQYF.

This clonotype was seen more than once but under ten times. The chain uses TRBV18 and TRBJ2-5; 8 bases line up with TRBD1. CDR3 length: 14 residues. V lost 2 bases, J lost 3 bases, and 2 bases stayed unmatched. Germline CDR1 is KGHSH and CDR2 is LQKENI. The CDR3 DNA reads TGTGCCAGCTCACCAGGGACAGGCGAAGAGACCCAGTACTTC. Its protein product is CASSPGTGEETQYF. Combining the CDR3 with reference TRBV18 and TRBJ2-5 gives the whole variable domain NAGVMQNPRHLVRRRGQEARLRCSPMKGHSHVYWYRQLPEEGLKFMVYLQKENIIDESGMPKERFSAEFPKEGPSILRIQQVVRGDSAAYFCASSPGTGEETQYFGPGTRLLVL.

The CDR3 here is CASSFPGIGAFF. The CDR3 bases are TGTGCCAGCAGTTTCCCAGGGATAGGAGCTTTCTTT. J is TRBJ1-1 and V is TRBV12-3 or TRBV12-4; perhaps TRBD1 as D (5 bases). Trimming pared 3 bases from V and 10 bases from J, leaving 12 bases between. The CDR3 loop spans 12 amino acids.